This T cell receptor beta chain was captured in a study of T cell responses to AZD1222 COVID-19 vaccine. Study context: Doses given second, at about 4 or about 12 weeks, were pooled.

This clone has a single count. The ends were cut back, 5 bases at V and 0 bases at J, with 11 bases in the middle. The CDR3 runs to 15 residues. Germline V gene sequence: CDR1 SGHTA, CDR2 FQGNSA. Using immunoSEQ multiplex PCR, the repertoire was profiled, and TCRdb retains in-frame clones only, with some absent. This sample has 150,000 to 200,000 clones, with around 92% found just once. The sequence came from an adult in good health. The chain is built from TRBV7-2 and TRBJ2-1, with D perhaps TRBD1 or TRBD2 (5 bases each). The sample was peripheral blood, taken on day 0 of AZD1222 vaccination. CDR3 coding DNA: TGTGCCAGCAGCCGGGACGTCAGCTCCTACAATGAGCAGTTCTTC. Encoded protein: CASSRDVSSYNEQFF.